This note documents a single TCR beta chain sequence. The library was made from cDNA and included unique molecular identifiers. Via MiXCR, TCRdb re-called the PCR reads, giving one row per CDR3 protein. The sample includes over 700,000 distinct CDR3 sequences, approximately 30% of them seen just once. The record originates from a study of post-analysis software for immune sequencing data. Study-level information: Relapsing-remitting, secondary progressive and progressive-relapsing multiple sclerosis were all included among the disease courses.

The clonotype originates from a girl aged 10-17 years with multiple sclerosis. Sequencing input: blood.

The CDR3 loop reads CASSIQPGGIAEAFF. The CDR3 coding sequence is TGTGCCAGTAGTATTCAACCAGGGGGCATCGCTGAAGCTTTCTTT. This chain links TRBV19 with TRBJ1-1, with 8 positions matching TRBD1. The CDR3 is 15 residues long. V shed 3 bases, J shed 6 bases, and the junction held 9 bases outside the gene matches. Germline lookup yields CDR1 LNHDA and CDR2 SQIVND (reference sequence).